These 21 T cell receptor beta chains came from one sample sequenced in a study of T cells in Graves' hyperthyroidism and ophthalmopathy. TCR beta CDR3 sequences were amplified from RNA transcripts. Researchers ran a first-round RT-PCR on the TCR CDR3 using the HTBI primer set. TCRdb called the multiplex PCR reads again in MiXCR, with one record for every CDR3 protein. The sample has around 700,000 distinct CDR3 sequences; around 19% are singletons. The sequencing sample was made of blood. The receptors shown here come from a woman aged 45-60 years with Graves' hyperthyroidism that later progressed to Graves' ophthalmopathy.

V gene TRBV6-2 or TRBV6-3 combines with J gene TRBJ2-7, with D perhaps TRBD1 (5 bases). From germline, CDR1 is MNHEY and CDR2 SVGEGT. This CDR3 is built from 13 residues. Trimming shortened V by 5 bases and J by 0 bases, and 8 bases separated the two germline ends. CDR3 residues: CASSTDNSYEQYF. CDR3 DNA: TGTGCCAGCAGTACGGACAACTCCTACGAGCAGTACTTC.

The J gene is TRBJ1-1, the V gene TRBV7-2; 8 positions agree with TRBD1. This CDR3 is 15 amino acids long. Germline CDR1 and CDR2: SGHTA and FQGNSA. The V segment lost 4 bases and the J segment 4 bases; nucleotides outside the gene matches: 8. The CDR3 spells CASSSVITGGTEAFF. CDR3 DNA sequence: TGTGCCAGCAGCTCCGTCATAACAGGGGGCACTGAAGCTTTCTTT.

V and J are TRBV19 and TRBJ1-1; tentative D call: TRBD1 (5 bases). Between the trimmed V and J ends, which lost 6 bases and 1 base, there was a span of 12 bases. Germline assignment: CDR1 LNHDA and CDR2 SQIVND (reference sequence). The CDR3 spans 14 residues. CDR3 amino acids: CASSTDSTNTEAFF. In DNA, the CDR3 is TGTGCCAGTAGCACTGACAGTACGAACACTGAAGCTTTCTTT.

This clonotype occurred many times. Written as DNA, the CDR3 is TGTGCCAGCCGGTTTAACACTGAAGCTTTCTTT. It codes for CASRFNTEAFF. The chain couples TRBV2 to TRBJ1-1, with D uncertain. There are 11 residues in the CDR3. Trimming took 8 bases from V and 2 from J, leaving 6 bases between them. Germline values: CDR1 SNHLY, CDR2 FYNNEI.

This clonotype was seen repeatedly, ten times or more. The V gene is TRBV5-5, the J gene TRBJ1-5; no clear D gene. The CDR3 covers 15 residues. CDR1 is SGHKS and CDR2 is YYEKEE in the germline V gene (reference sequence). Trimming took off 3 bases at V and 2 bases at J, with 12 bases between the two ends. CDR3 in DNA: TGTGCCAGCAGCTCAATTTCGAACGGCAATCAGCCCCAGCATTTT. It translates to CASSSISNGNQPQHF.

This clonotype was seen repeatedly, ten times or more. The chain employs TRBV29-1 and TRBJ2-5, with D possibly TRBD2 on 6 matching bases. The ends were cut back, 5 bases at V and 4 bases at J, with 14 bases in the middle. Germline assignment: CDR1 SQVTM and CDR2 ANQGSEA. The CDR3 runs 13 residues. The CDR3 loop reads CSVSPAGLETQYF. In DNA form, the CDR3 reads TGCAGCGTTAGCCCCGCGGGATTAGAGACCCAGTACTTC.

This clonotype was counted only a few times. V and J are TRBV5-1 and TRBJ2-5, with TRBD1 matching 10 bases. Germline values: CDR1 SGHRS, CDR2 YFSETQ. V lost 5 bases and J lost 5; bases outside the gene matches: 6. The CDR3 is 14 amino acids. DNA of the CDR3: TGCGCCAGCAGGACGACAGGGGGCATCGAGACCCAGTACTTC. This encodes CASRTTGGIETQYF.

This clonotype has only a few counts. The chain carries TRBV9 and TRBJ2-6; D remains unclear. CDR3 length: 21 residues. Germline V lookup: CDR1 SGDLS, CDR2 YYNGEE. V shed 0 bases and J shed 0 bases, with 22 bases lying between them. The CDR3 sequence is CASSVEAQESWWSSGANVLTF. In DNA, the CDR3 is TGTGCCAGCAGCGTAGAGGCTCAGGAAAGTTGGTGGTCCTCTGGGGCCAACGTCCTGACTTTC.

This clonotype was seen a few times. The chain has TRBV27 and TRBJ2-1; the D is unclear. The germline CDR1 and CDR2 sequences are MNHEY and SMNVEV (reference sequence). The CDR3 sequence is 14 residues long. The ends were cut back, 6 bases at V and 2 bases at J, with 11 bases in the middle. The CDR3 bases are TGTGCCAGCAGCCCCTTTGGTCCCTACAATGAGCAGTTCTTC. Translation gives CASSPFGPYNEQFF.

A few counts support this clonotype. The gene calls are TRBV5-1 and TRBJ1-1, with 12 bases aligning to TRBD1. Losses at the gene ends were 0 bases for V and 4 bases for J; bases not matched to a gene: 4. The CDR3 loop spans 16 amino acids. Germline loops: CDR1 SGHRS, CDR2 YFSETQ. The CDR3 here is CASSLAGTGGVTEAFF. CDR3 nucleotide sequence: TGCGCCAGCAGCTTGGCCGGGACAGGGGGCGTCACTGAAGCTTTCTTT.

The chain links TRBV2 to TRBJ1-6; no clear D gene. Between the trimmed V and J ends, which lost 6 bases and 6 bases, there was a span of 21 bases. Germline V gives CDR1 SNHLY, CDR2 FYNNEI. The CDR3 length is 17 residues. For the CDR3, the DNA is TGTGCCAGCAGCCCCGATGGGGTGTGGGGAACTAATTCACCCCTCCACTTT. Translating it yields CASSPDGVWGTNSPLHF.

This clonotype was seen a handful of times. This sequence joins TRBV12-3 or TRBV12-4 and TRBJ2-5, with D possibly being TRBD2 (6 bases). Trimming shortened V by 1 base and J by 6 bases, and 18 bases separated the two germline ends. CDR3 length: 16 amino acids. CDR3 in amino acids: CASSLGSGLGIQTQYF. CDR3 bases: TGTGCCAGCAGTTTAGGATCGGGACTTGGCATTCAGACCCAGTACTTC.

This clonotype was counted between two and nine times. The chain employs TRBV7-9 and TRBJ2-7, with 7 nucleotides matching TRBD1. The CDR3 contains 18 residues. The germline CDR1 and CDR2 sequences are SEHNR and FQNEAQ (reference sequence). J was trimmed by 2 bases and V by 6 bases; bases with no gene match: 19. The CDR3 DNA follows: TGTGCCAGCAGTTCCGGTGGGGCAGGGGGACCTGTTACCTACGAGCAGTACTTC. It specifies CASSSGGAGGPVTYEQYF.

This clonotype was seen repeatedly, ten times or more. V gene TRBV20-1 combines with J gene TRBJ1-5; D not resolved. V dropped 3 bases and J dropped 2 bases, with 17 bases sitting between them. From germline, CDR1 is DFQATT and CDR2 SNEGSKA (reference sequence). CDR3 size: 16 residues. CDR3 nucleotides: TGCAGTGCTAGGGGAAGGTTTTTGGAGCGCAATCAGCCCCAGCATTTT. The encoded protein is CSARGRFLERNQPQHF.

A few counts support this clonotype. This chain links TRBV11-2 with TRBJ2-3; D uncertain. Per germline, CDR1 SGHAT and CDR2 FQNNGV. The CDR3 sequence is 15 residues long. V shed 2 bases and J shed 2 bases, with 11 bases lying between them. The CDR3 protein is CASSLFSEYTDTQYF. In nucleotides, the CDR3 is TGTGCCAGCAGCTTATTCTCGGAATACACAGATACGCAGTATTTT.

This clonotype appeared many times. The chain is built from TRBV2 and TRBJ1-2; D unclear. The CDR3 has 13 residues. The germline V and J ends were trimmed by 6 bases and 3 bases, with 11 bases remaining between them. CDR1 and CDR2 from the germline V gene are SNHLY and FYNNEI. Written as DNA, the CDR3 is TGTGCCAGCAGAGTCGGCAGCGACTATGGCTACACCTTC. Amino acid sequence: CASRVGSDYGYTF.

This clonotype occurred a few times. The genes are TRBV3-1 and TRBJ2-2; D unresolved. Germline loops: CDR1 LGHDT, CDR2 YNNKEL (reference sequence). V was clipped by 0 bases and J by 1 base, with 12 bases between them. There are 17 residues in the CDR3. The CDR3 protein is CASSQELARLNTGELFF. DNA for the CDR3: TGTGCCAGCAGCCAAGAGCTTGCTAGATTGAACACCGGGGAGCTGTTTTTT.

The table lists this clonotype with a few counts. The rearrangement joins TRBV12-3 or TRBV12-4 to TRBJ1-1; D may be TRBD1 (5 bases). The V end lost 6 bases, the J end lost 10 bases, and 12 bases lay between the germline ends. The CDR3 has 11 amino acids. The CDR3 protein is CASRTVGVAFF. The CDR3 DNA sequence: TGTGCCAGCAGGACCGTGGGGGTAGCTTTCTTT.

This clonotype was recorded a few times. The chain employs TRBV30 and TRBJ2-3; D gene uncertain. Trimming removed 0 bases at V and 1 base at J, with 11 bases between. CDR1 and CDR2 from the germline V gene are GTSNPN and SVGIG (reference sequence). The CDR3 runs to 15 residues. CDR3 DNA: TGTGCCTGGAGTGTTAGGCTACCACGCACAGATACGCAGTATTTT. As protein: CAWSVRLPRTDTQYF.

Ten or more counts support this clonotype. The rearrangement uses TRBV6-1 and TRBJ2-5, with D maybe TRBD2 (5 bases). Germline-derived CDR1 and CDR2 are MNHNS and SASEGT. CDR3 length: 15 residues. Trimming pared 0 bases from V and 3 bases from J, leaving 11 bases between. This chain's CDR3 is CASSEARLPEETQYF. The CDR3 DNA follows: TGTGCCAGCAGTGAAGCGAGACTACCAGAAGAGACCCAGTACTTC.

This clonotype appeared many times. CDR3 sequence: CASSLDGAGDARKYF. In DNA form, the CDR3 reads TGCGCCAGCAGCTTGGACGGGGCAGGGGACGCTAGGAAGTATTTT. The gene calls are TRBV5-1 and TRBJ2-3; possibly TRBD1 for D (6 bases). Germline-derived CDR1 and CDR2 are SGHRS and YFSETQ. V was cut by 0 bases and J by 13 bases, with 21 bases left in between. This CDR3 contains 15 residues.